The entry below describes one T cell receptor beta chain. At least ten counts were recorded for this clone. Its specific antigen is unknown. Nothing much larger sits one base from this clone, and base qualities are not available. Within the sample, other DNA sequences also encode this same CDR3. No patient had received any treatment before thyroid surgery. The study retrospectively analysed patient clinical samples collected from the early 2010s to the late 2010s using T-cell receptor beta sequencing. This sample was included in a study of metastatic and nonmetastatic thyroid tumors (TCRdb year 2020). Turning to the overall study: Repertoires were compared across peripheral blood and tumor or nodule tissue samples from malignant and benign thyroid patients.

The method behind the library was PCR. The sequencer was an Illumina HiSeq 4000. High-throughput sequencing was used to profile the TCR beta-chain CDR3 region of every patient. Per the authors' processing: A classifier to discriminate distant-metastatic papillary thyroid cancer patients was built from CDR3 differences across clinicopathological groups. To measure repertoire diversity the researchers used the Shannon index, while the Morisita-Horn index served to gauge how similar the tumor and blood repertoires were. Using fastp trimming at Q25 and MiXCR clonotype assembly, TCRdb reanalyzed the public sequencing data and kept in-frame beta chains. TCRdb's processing, not the study's, gives the V and J calls here. The sample includes about 31,000 clones, with 15% to 20% observed a single time. The top ten hold about 20% of the sample. The paper's findings and limits, for the study overall: In both blood and tumor samples, TCR beta diversity was reported to be significantly higher in malignant tumors than in benign nodules.

The specimen was blood. The receptor's source is a female donor with papillary thyroid cancer or a benign thyroid nodule (not recorded which). Some clones in this sample may be carry-over from other donors' samples.

The CDR3 region reads CASRVGQGNTEAFF. The bases are TGTGCCAGCAGAGTGGGACAGGGGAACACTGAAGCTTTCTTT. Recombination joined TRBV6-1 with TRBJ1-1; 9 central bases correspond to TRBD1. CDR1 and CDR2 are drawn from the germline V gene: MNHNS, SASEGT. Trimming removed 6 bases from V and 1 base from J; the gene matches leave 3 bases unexplained. The CDR3 covers 14 residues, taking in both the cysteine and the phenylalanine. The read is trimmed to its CDR3 DNA, 42 bases read in frame from base 1.